These 30 T cell receptor beta chains were all obtained from the same sample, sequenced in a study of T cells after yellow fever vaccination. TCRdb called the 5' RACE reads again in MiXCR, with one record for every CDR3 protein. This sample has around 500,000 distinct CDR3 sequences, with roughly a fifth found just once. The sample in question was PBMCs, obtained less than 25 days after the first yellow fever vaccination. These TCRs come from a man aged 18 to 30 who received the YFV17D yellow fever vaccine.

In this sample, this clonotype turned up a few times. The rearrangement joins TRBV12-3 or TRBV12-4 to TRBJ2-7, with TRBD1 matching 7 bases. The CDR3 totals 14 residues. V lost 3 bases, J lost 3 bases, and 5 bases stayed unmatched. The CDR3 coding sequence is TGTGCCAGCAGTTTTTCGCAGGGGGTCTACGAGCAGTACTTC. This gives the protein CASSFSQGVYEQYF.

The gene calls are TRBV6-1 and TRBJ2-7; tentatively, D is TRBD1 (6 bases). In germline, CDR1 is MNHNS, CDR2 SASEGT. V was clipped by 6 bases and J by 2 bases, with 14 bases between them. The CDR3 loop spans 14 amino acids. The CDR3 loop is CASRGAQAAYEQYF. The CDR3 DNA reads as TGTGCCAGCAGGGGGGCCCAGGCAGCCTACGAGCAGTACTTC.

The J gene is TRBJ1-4, the V gene TRBV29-1, with unresolved D. The CDR3 loop spans 12 amino acids. Germline values: CDR1 SQVTM, CDR2 ANQGSEA. V gave up 8 bases and J gave up 4 bases, with 11 bases separating them. The CDR3, as DNA: TGCAGCCACTCAGGAGATAATGAAAAACTGTTTTTT. Protein sequence: CSHSGDNEKLFF.

This clonotype appeared a few times. The chain joins TRBV5-1 to TRBJ2-1; perhaps TRBD1 as D (7 bases). Per the germline V gene, CDR1 is SGHRS and CDR2 is YFSETQ. Trimming left V 2 bases short and J 7 bases short, with 13 bases between. The CDR3 contains 14 residues. In DNA, the CDR3 is TGCGCCAGCAGCTTCGGACTACAGGGGAATGAGCAGTTCTTC. Amino acid sequence: CASSFGLQGNEQFF.

The J gene is TRBJ2-2, the V gene TRBV2; the match to TRBD1 covers 9 bases. The CDR3 extends over 15 amino acids. Unmatched junction bases numbered 5, after V lost 6 bases and J lost 3 bases. The V gene's germline CDR1 is SNHLY and CDR2 FYNNEI. In nucleotides, the CDR3 is TGTGCCAGCAGGGGGGGGACAGGGTACACCGGGGAGCTGTTTTTT. Its translation: CASRGGTGYTGELFF. Variable domain in full (rest from reference TRBV2 and TRBJ2-2): EPEVTQTPSHQVTQMGQEVILRCVPISNHLYFYWYRQILGQKVEFLVSFYNNEISEKSEIFDDQFSVERPDGSNFTLKIRSTKLEDSAMYFCASRGGTGYTGELFFGEGSRLTVL.

This clonotype was found a few times. The chain joins TRBV7-9 to TRBJ1-2, with D unresolved. Trimming took off 2 bases at V and 4 bases at J, with 11 bases between the two ends. The CDR3 sequence is 14 residues long. CDR1 is SEHNR, CDR2 FQNEAQ, per germline (reference sequence). CDR3 residues: CASSLPPVIYGYTF. As DNA, the CDR3 is TGTGCCAGCAGCTTACCCCCGGTGATCTATGGCTACACCTTC.

This clonotype was recorded a few times. The chain links TRBV14 to TRBJ1-2, with D possibly matching TRBD1 (5 bases). The CDR3 contains 15 residues. Germline CDR1 and CDR2: SGHDN and FVKESK. Between the trimmed V and J ends, which lost 1 base and 8 bases, there was a span of 17 bases. The CDR3 sequence is CASSQVRDSLAGYTF. CDR3 DNA: TGTGCCAGCAGCCAAGTCCGGGACTCGCTGGCAGGCTACACCTTC.

There are a few counts of this clonotype. This chain uses TRBV3-1 with TRBJ2-5; the match to TRBD2 covers 9 bases. Unmatched junction bases numbered 10, after V lost 0 bases and J lost 2 bases. Germline-derived CDR1 and CDR2 are LGHDT and YNNKEL (reference sequence). This CDR3 comprises 18 residues. The CDR3 DNA follows: TGTGCCAGCAGCCAAGATCAGACATGGGCGGGGGGGCAAGAGACCCAGTACTTC. As protein: CASSQDQTWAGGQETQYF.

In its sample, this clonotype was seen many times. This chain links TRBV5-4 with TRBJ1-2; D perhaps matches TRBD1 (5 bases). Germline CDR1 reads SGHNT; CDR2 reads YYREEE (reference sequence). The CDR3 has 16 residues. Trimming removed 5 bases at V and 1 base at J, with 18 bases between. CDR3 coding DNA: TGTGCCAGCAGGATTGGGACGGGAGCTGTTAACTATGGCTACACCTTC. Translation: CASRIGTGAVNYGYTF.

The sample holds one count of this clonotype. The V call is TRBV12-3 or TRBV12-4, the J call TRBJ2-5; D remains unclear. The CDR3 runs to 12 residues. V lost 6 bases, J lost 7 bases, and 12 bases lay in between. CDR3 protein: CASSQAPGTQYF. CDR3 DNA sequence: TGTGCCAGCAGCCAGGCCCCCGGGACCCAGTACTTC.

The chain combines TRBV4-2 with TRBJ2-7; maybe TRBD2 (7 bases). V was cut by 6 bases and J by 2 bases, with 17 bases left in between. From germline, CDR1 is LGHNA and CDR2 YNFKEQ. The CDR3 totals 15 residues. The CDR3 here is CASSLWGGQTYEQYF. CDR3 in DNA: TGTGCCAGCAGTCTTTGGGGGGGGCAGACCTACGAGCAGTACTTC.

V and J are TRBV2 and TRBJ2-3; D is uncertain. This CDR3 has 14 residues. The V and J ends lost 7 bases and 0 bases respectively, with 11 bases between them. Germline assignment: CDR1 SNHLY and CDR2 FYNNEI. The CDR3 coding sequence is TGTGCCAGCACTGACAACGATAGCACAGATACGCAGTATTTT. This translates into CASTDNDSTDTQYF.

V is TRBV6-1 and J is TRBJ2-7; D may be TRBD1 (5 bases). Germline CDR1 reads MNHNS; CDR2 reads SASEGT. Trimming stripped 4 bases from V and 3 bases from J, with 13 bases between. The CDR3 has 14 residues. CDR3 in DNA: TGTGCCAGCAGTGGCCTGGAGACAGTCTACGAGCAGTACTTC. Its translation is CASSGLETVYEQYF.

This clonotype was seen a few times. The CDR3 loop is CASLDRGFYGYTF. CDR3 DNA: TGCGCCAGCCTCGACAGGGGGTTTTATGGCTACACCTTC. This chain links TRBV10-2 with TRBJ1-2; 9 bases fit TRBD1. The CDR3 covers 13 residues. The V gene's germline CDR1 is WSHSY and CDR2 SAAADI. V trimming: 8 bases; J trimming: 5 bases; junction bases outside the gene matches: 6.

The rearrangement uses TRBV5-6 and TRBJ2-2, with D possibly being TRBD1 or TRBD2 (5 bases each). The CDR3 contains 16 residues. From germline, CDR1 is SGHDT and CDR2 YYEEEE. The V end lost 4 bases, the J end lost 4 bases, and 17 bases lay between the germline ends. CDR3 protein: CASSGQGPHPTGELFF. The CDR3 region has the DNA TGTGCCAGCAGCGGCCAGGGACCGCATCCCACCGGGGAGCTGTTTTTT.

V usage is TRBV5-8 and J usage is TRBJ2-7, with D unresolved. V was pared by 1 base and J by 5 bases, with 13 bases between. CDR3 length equals 14 residues. Germline V gives CDR1 SGHTS, CDR2 YDEGEE. The CDR3 DNA sequence: TGTGCCAGCAGCTTGCCAGGACGGGTCCACGAGCAGTACTTC. Protein product: CASSLPGRVHEQYF.

This clonotype came up a few times. This rearrangement joins TRBV10-3 to TRBJ2-3; a possible D gene is TRBD2 (6 bases). Trimming stripped 10 bases from V and 1 base from J, with 15 bases between. CDR3 length: 14 amino acids. The V gene's germline CDR1 is ENHRY and CDR2 SYGVKD. The chain's CDR3 is CATDGGFGTDTQYF. Here the CDR3 DNA reads TGTGCCACCGATGGAGGGTTCGGCACAGATACGCAGTATTTT.

This clonotype was recorded a few times. The CDR3 sequence: CASSRGHPNTGELFF. Written as DNA, the CDR3 is TGCGCCAGCAGCCGTGGGCACCCGAACACCGGGGAGCTGTTTTTT. J is TRBJ2-2 and V is TRBV4-1; D is undetermined. Trimming left V 4 bases short and J 0 bases short, with 9 bases between. The germline V gene has CDR1 MGHRA and CDR2 YSYEKL. The CDR3 extends over 15 amino acids.

This clonotype appeared a few times. The chain combines TRBV9 with TRBJ1-4, with D perhaps TRBD1 (6 bases). Per the germline V gene, CDR1 is SGDLS and CDR2 is YYNGEE. Trimming shortened V by 4 bases and J by 0 bases, and 10 bases separated the two germline ends. CDR3 length equals 15 residues. CDR3 nucleotide sequence: TGTGCCAGCAGCCCAACAGGGACAACTAATGAAAAACTGTTTTTT. Translated, it gives CASSPTGTTNEKLFF.

V and J are TRBV20-1 and TRBJ2-5, with D perhaps assigned TRBD1 or TRBD2 (6 bases each). This CDR3 is built from 13 residues. Germline CDR1 reads DFQATT; CDR2 reads SNEGSKA (reference sequence). The ends were cut back, 3 bases at V and 5 bases at J, with 13 bases in the middle. CDR3 loop: CSASTGALETQYF. The CDR3 nucleotides are TGCAGTGCTAGTACGGGGGCTCTGGAGACCCAGTACTTC.

The rearrangement links TRBV5-1 to TRBJ2-7; maybe TRBD2 (5 bases). The length of the CDR3 is 14 residues. Germline assignment: CDR1 SGHRS and CDR2 YFSETQ. Trimming took 0 bases from V and 1 from J, leaving 8 bases between them. The CDR3 spells CASSLEGDSYEQYV. DNA of the CDR3: TGCGCCAGCAGCTTGGAGGGAGATTCCTACGAGCAGTACGTC.

The V and J genes are TRBV28 and TRBJ1-5; D is perhaps TRBD1 (5 bases). The germline gives CDR1 MDHEN, CDR2 SYDVKM. CDR3 length: 16 amino acids. Trimming shortened V by 5 bases and J by 4 bases, and 18 bases separated the two germline ends. In DNA form, the CDR3 reads TGTGCCAGCAGTGGACGGACAAATCTTTGGAATCAGCCCCAGCATTTT. Its protein is CASSGRTNLWNQPQHF.

This chain links TRBV7-9 with TRBJ2-5, with D tentatively TRBD1 (6 bases). Trimming left V 3 bases short and J 0 bases short, with 11 bases between. The CDR3 loop spans 15 amino acids. Germline V gene lookup returns CDR1 SEHNR and CDR2 FQNEAQ (reference sequence). The CDR3 here is CASSFSTGYQETQYF. The CDR3 DNA reads as TGTGCCAGCAGCTTTTCAACAGGGTACCAAGAGACCCAGTACTTC.

This clonotype came up a few times. The chain links TRBV4-3 to TRBJ2-3; D remains unclear. The CDR3 sequence is 16 residues long. Trimming shortened V by 0 bases and J by 2 bases, and 12 bases separated the two germline ends. Germline CDR1 and CDR2: LGHNA and YSLEER. Here the CDR3 reads CASSQDYAQYTDTQYF. The CDR3 DNA follows: TGCGCCAGCAGCCAAGATTACGCACAATACACAGATACGCAGTATTTT.

The genes are TRBV12-3 or TRBV12-4 and TRBJ2-3; a possible D gene is TRBD1 (5 bases). Between the trimmed V and J ends, which lost 4 bases and 3 bases, there was a span of 8 bases. CDR3 size: 13 residues. CDR3 protein: CASSWGTTDTQYF. The DNA of the CDR3 is TGTGCCAGCAGTTGGGGCACGACAGATACGCAGTATTTT.

This clonotype was observed a few times. The J gene is TRBJ2-3, the V gene TRBV7-9; D is unclear. CDR1 and CDR2 (germline): SEHNR, FQNEAQ (reference sequence). This CDR3 has 15 residues. V lost 3 bases and J lost 1, with 11 bases in between. The CDR3 reads CASSFPPAGTDTQYF. The CDR3 DNA sequence: TGTGCCAGCAGCTTCCCCCCAGCCGGCACAGATACGCAGTATTTT.

The CDR3 region is CASSLALRTENTGELFF. CDR3 coding DNA: TGCGCCAGCAGCTTAGCCCTTAGGACAGAGAACACCGGGGAGCTGTTTTTT. The chain is built from TRBV5-1 and TRBJ2-2, with D perhaps matching TRBD1 (6 bases). V was pared by 2 bases and J by 1 base, with 15 bases between. This CDR3 contains 17 residues. Germline-derived CDR1 and CDR2 are SGHRS and YFSETQ.

There are a few counts of this clonotype. In DNA, the CDR3 is TGTGCCAGCAGCCAAGCCCAGGGGGCTGGTAATTCACCCCTCCACTTT. Encoded protein: CASSQAQGAGNSPLHF. The chain is built from TRBV14 and TRBJ1-6; TRBD1 agrees at 8 bases. V lost 1 base to trimming and J lost 6 bases; unmatched junction nucleotides: 5. CDR1 and CDR2 (germline): SGHDN, FVKESK. This CDR3 contains 16 residues.

The table lists this clonotype with a few counts. The rearrangement uses TRBV27 and TRBJ1-5, with 7 bases identical to TRBD1. This CDR3 has 14 residues. The V gene's germline CDR1 is MNHEY and CDR2 SMNVEV (reference sequence). Losses at the gene ends were 5 bases for V and 3 bases for J; bases not matched to a gene: 4. The CDR3 loop reads CASSTDRDNQPQHF. The CDR3 region has the DNA TGTGCCAGCAGTACCGACAGGGACAATCAGCCCCAGCATTTT.

This clonotype was observed a few times. J is TRBJ2-3 and V is TRBV3-1, with TRBD2 identical over 8 bases. The CDR3 loop spans 16 amino acids. Trimming took 0 bases from V and 7 from J; bases not matched to a gene: 9. Germline V gene sequence: CDR1 LGHDT, CDR2 YNNKEL (reference sequence). CDR3 nucleotide sequence: TGTGCCAGCAGCCAAGATCCCGGGGGGGCCCGCAATACGCAGTATTTT. Its translation is CASSQDPGGARNTQYF.